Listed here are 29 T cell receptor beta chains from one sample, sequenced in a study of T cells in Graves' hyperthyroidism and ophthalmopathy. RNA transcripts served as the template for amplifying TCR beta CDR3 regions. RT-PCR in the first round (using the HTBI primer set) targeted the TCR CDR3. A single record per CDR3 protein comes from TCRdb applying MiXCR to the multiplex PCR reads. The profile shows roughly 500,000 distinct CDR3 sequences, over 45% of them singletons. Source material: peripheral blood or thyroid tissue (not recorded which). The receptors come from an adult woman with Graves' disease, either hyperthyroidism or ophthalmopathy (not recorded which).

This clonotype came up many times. CDR3 region: CASSLVMETQYF. The CDR3, as DNA: TGTGCCAGCAGCCTAGTGATGGAGACCCAGTACTTC. The chain carries TRBV5-8 and TRBJ2-5; D is ambiguous. The CDR3 length is 12 residues. V dropped 4 bases and J dropped 5 bases, with 9 bases sitting between them. Germline V gene data show CDR1 as SGHTS and CDR2 as YDEGEE.

CDR3 in DNA: TGTGCCAGCAGCTTGGTACTAGCGGGACCGGTTCAAAAACTGTTTTTT. Amino acid sequence: CASSLVLAGPVQKLFF. V gene TRBV5-4 combines with J gene TRBJ1-4; possible D gene TRBD1, 5 bases. The CDR3 totals 16 residues. V lost 0 bases and J lost 9, with 18 bases in between. Germline lookup yields CDR1 SGHNT and CDR2 YYREEE (reference sequence).

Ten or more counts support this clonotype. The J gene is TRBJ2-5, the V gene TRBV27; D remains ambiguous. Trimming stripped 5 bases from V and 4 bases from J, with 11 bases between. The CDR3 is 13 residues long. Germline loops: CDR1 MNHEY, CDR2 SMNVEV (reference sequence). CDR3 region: CASSPSWGETQYF. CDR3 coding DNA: TGTGCCAGCAGTCCTTCTTGGGGAGAGACCCAGTACTTC.

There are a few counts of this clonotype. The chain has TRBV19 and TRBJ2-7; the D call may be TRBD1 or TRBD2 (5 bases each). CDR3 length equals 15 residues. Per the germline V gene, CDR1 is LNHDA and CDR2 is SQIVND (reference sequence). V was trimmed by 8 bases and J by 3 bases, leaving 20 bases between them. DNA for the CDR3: TGTGCCAGTTCAGTATCAGGGAGTCGGCACTACGAGCAGTACTTC. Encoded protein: CASSVSGSRHYEQYF.

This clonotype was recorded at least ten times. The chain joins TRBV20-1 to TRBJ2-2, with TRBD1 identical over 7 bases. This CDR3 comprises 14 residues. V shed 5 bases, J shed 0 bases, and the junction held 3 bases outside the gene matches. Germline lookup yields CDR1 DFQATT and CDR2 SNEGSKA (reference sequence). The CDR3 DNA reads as TGCAGTGCTCAGGGGGTCTCGAACACCGGGGAGCTGTTTTTT. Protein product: CSAQGVSNTGELFF.

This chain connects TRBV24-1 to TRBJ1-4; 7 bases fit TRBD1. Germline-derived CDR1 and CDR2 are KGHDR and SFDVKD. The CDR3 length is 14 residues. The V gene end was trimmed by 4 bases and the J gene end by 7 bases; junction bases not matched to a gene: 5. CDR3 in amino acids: CATSETGPGEKLFF. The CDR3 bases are TGTGCCACCAGTGAGACAGGGCCAGGTGAAAAACTGTTTTTT.

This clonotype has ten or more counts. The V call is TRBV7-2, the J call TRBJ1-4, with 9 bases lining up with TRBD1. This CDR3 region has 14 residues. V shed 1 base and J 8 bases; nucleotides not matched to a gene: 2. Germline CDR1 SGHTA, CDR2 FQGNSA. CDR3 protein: CASSLGQGDEKLFF. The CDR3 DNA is TGTGCCAGCAGCTTAGGACAGGGGGACGAAAAACTGTTTTTT.

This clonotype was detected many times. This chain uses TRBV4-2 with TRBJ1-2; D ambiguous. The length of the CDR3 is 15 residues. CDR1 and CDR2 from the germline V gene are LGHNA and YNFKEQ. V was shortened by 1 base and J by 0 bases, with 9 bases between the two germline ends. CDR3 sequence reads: CASSQAGETNYGYTF. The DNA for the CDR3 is TGTGCCAGCAGCCAAGCAGGTGAAACTAACTATGGCTACACCTTC.

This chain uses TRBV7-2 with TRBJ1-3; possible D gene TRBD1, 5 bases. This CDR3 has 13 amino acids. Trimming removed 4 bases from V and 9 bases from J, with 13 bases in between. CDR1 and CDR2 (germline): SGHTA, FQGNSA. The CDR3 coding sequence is TGTGCCAGCAGCTCCTCTGGGGGGGGCACCATATATTTT. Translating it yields CASSSSGGGTIYF.

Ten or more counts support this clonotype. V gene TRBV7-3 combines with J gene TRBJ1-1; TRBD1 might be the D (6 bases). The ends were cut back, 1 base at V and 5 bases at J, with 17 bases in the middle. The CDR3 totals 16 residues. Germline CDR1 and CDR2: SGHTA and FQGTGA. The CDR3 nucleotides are TGTGCCAGCAGCTTAATAGGCGCGGGGGGCCTGACTGAAGCTTTCTTT. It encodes CASSLIGAGGLTEAFF.

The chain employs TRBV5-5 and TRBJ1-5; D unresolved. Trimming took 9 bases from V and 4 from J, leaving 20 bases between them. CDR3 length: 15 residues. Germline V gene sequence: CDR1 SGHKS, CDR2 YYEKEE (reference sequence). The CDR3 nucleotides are TGTGCCATCAGTGATCCGATCGTGGGAAATCAGCCCCAGCATTTT. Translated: CAISDPIVGNQPQHF.

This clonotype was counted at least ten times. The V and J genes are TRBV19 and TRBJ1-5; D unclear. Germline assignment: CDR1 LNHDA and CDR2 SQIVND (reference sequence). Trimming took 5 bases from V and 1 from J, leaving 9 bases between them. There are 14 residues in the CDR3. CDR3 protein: CASSLGISNQPQHF. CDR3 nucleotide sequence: TGTGCCAGTAGTTTAGGGATAAGCAATCAGCCCCAGCATTTT.

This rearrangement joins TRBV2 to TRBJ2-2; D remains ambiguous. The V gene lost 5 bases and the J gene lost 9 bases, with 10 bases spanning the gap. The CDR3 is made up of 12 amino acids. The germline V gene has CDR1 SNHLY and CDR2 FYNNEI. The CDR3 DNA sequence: TGTGCCAGCAGTATCAAACCGCGGGAGCTGTTTTTT. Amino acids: CASSIKPRELFF.

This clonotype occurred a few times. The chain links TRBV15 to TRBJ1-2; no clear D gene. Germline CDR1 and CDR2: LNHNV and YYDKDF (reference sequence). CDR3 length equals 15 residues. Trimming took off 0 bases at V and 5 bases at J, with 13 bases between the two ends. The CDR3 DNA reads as TGTGCCACCAGCAGAGATAGGGCACTCATATATGGCTACACCTTC. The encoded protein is CATSRDRALIYGYTF.

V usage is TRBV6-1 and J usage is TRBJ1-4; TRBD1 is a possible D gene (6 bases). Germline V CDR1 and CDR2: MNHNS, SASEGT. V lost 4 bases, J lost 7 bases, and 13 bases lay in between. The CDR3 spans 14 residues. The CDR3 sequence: CASSGGGSGEKLFF. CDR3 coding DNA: TGTGCCAGCAGTGGAGGGGGTTCGGGTGAAAAACTGTTTTTT.

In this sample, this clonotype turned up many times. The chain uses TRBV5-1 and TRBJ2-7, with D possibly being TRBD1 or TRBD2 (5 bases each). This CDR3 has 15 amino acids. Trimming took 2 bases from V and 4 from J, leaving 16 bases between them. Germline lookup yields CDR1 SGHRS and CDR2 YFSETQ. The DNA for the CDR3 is TGCGCCAGCAGCTTAGGGGACGGGATTGGTTACGAGCAGTACTTC. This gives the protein CASSLGDGIGYEQYF.

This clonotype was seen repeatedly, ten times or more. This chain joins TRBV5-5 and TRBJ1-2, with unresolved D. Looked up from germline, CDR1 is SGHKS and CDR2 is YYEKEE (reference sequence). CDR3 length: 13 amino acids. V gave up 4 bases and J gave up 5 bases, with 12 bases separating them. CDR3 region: CASSPQQVYGYTF. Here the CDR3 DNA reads TGTGCCAGCAGCCCACAGCAAGTATATGGCTACACCTTC. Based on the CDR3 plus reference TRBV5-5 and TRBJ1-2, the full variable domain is DAGVTQSPTHLIKTRGQQVTLRCSPISGHKSVSWYQQVLGQGPQFIFQYYEKEERGRGNFPDRFSARQFPNYSSELNVNALLLGDSALYLCASSPQQVYGYTFGSGTRLTVV.

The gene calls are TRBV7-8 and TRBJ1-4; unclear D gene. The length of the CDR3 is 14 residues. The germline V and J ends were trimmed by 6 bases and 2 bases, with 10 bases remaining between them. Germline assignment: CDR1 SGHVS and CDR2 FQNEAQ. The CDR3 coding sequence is TGTGCCAGCAGTCCGGGCCGGACTAATGAAAAACTGTTTTTT. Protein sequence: CASSPGRTNEKLFF.

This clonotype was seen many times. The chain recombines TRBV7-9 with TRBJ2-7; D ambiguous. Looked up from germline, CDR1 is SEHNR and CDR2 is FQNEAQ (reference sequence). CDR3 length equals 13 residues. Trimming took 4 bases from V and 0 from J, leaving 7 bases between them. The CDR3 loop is CASSSTSSYEQYF. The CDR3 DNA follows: TGTGCCAGCAGCTCGACGAGCTCCTACGAGCAGTACTTC.

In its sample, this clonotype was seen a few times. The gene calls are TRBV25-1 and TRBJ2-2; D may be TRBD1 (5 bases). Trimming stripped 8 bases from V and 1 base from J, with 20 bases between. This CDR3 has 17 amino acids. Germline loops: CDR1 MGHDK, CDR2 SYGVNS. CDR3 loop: CASLGWVTAKNTGELFF. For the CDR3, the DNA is TGTGCCAGCCTCGGGTGGGTGACAGCGAAGAACACCGGGGAGCTGTTTTTT.

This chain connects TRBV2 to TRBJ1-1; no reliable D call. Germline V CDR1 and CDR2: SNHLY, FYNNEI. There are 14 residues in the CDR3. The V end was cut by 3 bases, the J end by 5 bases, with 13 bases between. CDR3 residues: CASSDVGPGTEAFF. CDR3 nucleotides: TGTGCCAGCAGTGATGTTGGGCCTGGGACTGAAGCTTTCTTT. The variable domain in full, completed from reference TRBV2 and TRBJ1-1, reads EPEVTQTPSHQVTQMGQEVILRCVPISNHLYFYWYRQILGQKVEFLVSFYNNEISEKSEIFDDQFSVERPDGSNFTLKIRSTKLEDSAMYFCASSDVGPGTEAFFGQGTRLTVV.

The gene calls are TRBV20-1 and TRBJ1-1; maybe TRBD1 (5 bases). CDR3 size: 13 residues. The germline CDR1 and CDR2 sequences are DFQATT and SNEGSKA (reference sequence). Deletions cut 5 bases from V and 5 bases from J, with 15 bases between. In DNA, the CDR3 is TGCAGTGCTTCGGGAGGCGGGGGGACTGAAGCTTTCTTT. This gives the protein CSASGGGGTEAFF.

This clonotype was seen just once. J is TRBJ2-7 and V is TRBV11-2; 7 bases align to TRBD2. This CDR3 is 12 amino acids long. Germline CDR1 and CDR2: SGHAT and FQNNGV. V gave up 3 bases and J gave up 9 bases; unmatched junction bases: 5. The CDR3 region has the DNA TGTGCCAGCAGCTTCCCCCCTAGCGGGCAGTACTTC. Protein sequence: CASSFPPSGQYF.

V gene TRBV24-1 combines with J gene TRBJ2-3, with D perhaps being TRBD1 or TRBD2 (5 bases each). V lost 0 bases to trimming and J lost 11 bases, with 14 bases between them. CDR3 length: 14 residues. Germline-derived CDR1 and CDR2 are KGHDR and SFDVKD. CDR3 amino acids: CATSDLRDGNEQYF. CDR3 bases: TGTGCCACCAGTGATTTGAGGGACGGCAATGAGCAGTATTTT.

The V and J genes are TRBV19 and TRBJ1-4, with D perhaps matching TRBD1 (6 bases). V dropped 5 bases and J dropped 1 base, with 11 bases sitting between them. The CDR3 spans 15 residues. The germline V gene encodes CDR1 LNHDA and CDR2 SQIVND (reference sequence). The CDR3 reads CASSATGLTNEKLFF. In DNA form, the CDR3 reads TGTGCCAGTAGTGCAACAGGGCTAACTAATGAAAAACTGTTTTTT.

The CDR3 DNA is TGTGCCTGGAATCGGGTCACCCTGGGAAGTGGCTACACCTTC. Translating it yields CAWNRVTLGSGYTF. The chain couples TRBV30 to TRBJ1-2; no clear D. The CDR3 loop spans 14 amino acids. The germline V gene has CDR1 GTSNPN and CDR2 SVGIG (reference sequence). Deletions cut 4 bases from V and 7 bases from J, with 19 bases between. Complete variable domain (other parts from reference TRBV30 and TRBJ1-2): SQTIHQWPATLVQPVGSPLSLECTVEGTSNPNLYWYRQAAGRGLQLLFYSVGIGQISSEVPQNLSASRPQDRQFILSSKKLLLSDSGFYLCAWNRVTLGSGYTFGSGTRLTVV.

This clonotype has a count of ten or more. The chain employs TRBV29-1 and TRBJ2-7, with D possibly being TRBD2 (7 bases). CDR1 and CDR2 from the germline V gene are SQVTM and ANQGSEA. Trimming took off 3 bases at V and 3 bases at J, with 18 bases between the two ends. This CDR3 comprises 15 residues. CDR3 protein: CSVEAPGGGVYEQYF. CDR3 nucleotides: TGCAGCGTTGAGGCCCCTGGGGGGGGCGTCTACGAGCAGTACTTC.

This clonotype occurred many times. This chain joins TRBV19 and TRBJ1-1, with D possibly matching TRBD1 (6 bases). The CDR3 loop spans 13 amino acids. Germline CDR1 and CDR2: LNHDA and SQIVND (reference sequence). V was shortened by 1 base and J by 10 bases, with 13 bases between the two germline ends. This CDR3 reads CASSIVTGKGAFF. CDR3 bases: TGTGCCAGTAGTATAGTTACAGGGAAAGGAGCTTTCTTT.

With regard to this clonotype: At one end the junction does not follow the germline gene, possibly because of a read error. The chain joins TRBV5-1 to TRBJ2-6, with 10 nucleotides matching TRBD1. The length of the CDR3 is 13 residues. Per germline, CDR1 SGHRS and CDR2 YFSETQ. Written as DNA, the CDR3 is TGCGCCAGCAGCCCTCCGGGACAGGGGACTGAAGCTTTC. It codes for CASSPPGQGTEAF.